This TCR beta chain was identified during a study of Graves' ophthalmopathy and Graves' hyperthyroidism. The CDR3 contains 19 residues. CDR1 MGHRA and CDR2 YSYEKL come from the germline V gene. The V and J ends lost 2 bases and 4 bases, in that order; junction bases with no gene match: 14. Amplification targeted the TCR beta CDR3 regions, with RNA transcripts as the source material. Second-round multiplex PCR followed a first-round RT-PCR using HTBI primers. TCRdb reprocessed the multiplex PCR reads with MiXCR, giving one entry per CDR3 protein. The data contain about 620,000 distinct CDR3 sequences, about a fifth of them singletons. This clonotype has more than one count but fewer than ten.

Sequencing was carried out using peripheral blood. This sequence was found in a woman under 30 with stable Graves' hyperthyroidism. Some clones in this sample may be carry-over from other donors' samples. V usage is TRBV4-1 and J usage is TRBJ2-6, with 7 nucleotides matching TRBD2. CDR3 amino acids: CASSQSPLSGGSGANVLTF. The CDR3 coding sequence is TGCGCCAGCAGCCAAAGCCCCTTGTCGGGAGGCTCGGGGGCCAACGTCCTGACTTTC.